This T cell receptor beta chain was sequenced during a study of blood T cell repertoires in COVID-19. In the study overall: T cells, B-cell-depleted T cells, or PBMCs provided the cDNA or gDNA that served as material.

Clones were read by immunoSEQ multiplex PCR, and TCRdb kept only the in-frame ones, dropping some. The sample consists of approximately 270,000 clones, 85% to 90% of them appearing once. Sequencing was done on a sample of PBMCs or T cells enriched from blood (not recorded which). The origin of this receptor is a man between 35 and 55 years old who had recovered from COVID-19.

As DNA, the CDR3 is TGTGCCAGCAGCTTAGTCAAGGGGTATGGCTACACCTTC. It encodes CASSLVKGYGYTF. V gene TRBV7-8 combines with J gene TRBJ1-2; maybe TRBD1 (5 bases). This CDR3 has 13 amino acids. CDR1 SGHVS and CDR2 FQNEAQ come from the germline V gene. The germline V and J ends were trimmed by 1 base and 5 bases, with 8 bases remaining between them. Full variable domain (missing parts from reference TRBV7-8 and TRBJ1-2): GAGVSQSPRYKVAKRGQDVALRCDPISGHVSLFWYQQALGQGPEFLTYFQNEAQLDKSGLPSDRFFAERPEGSVSTLKIQRTQQEDSAVYLCASSLVKGYGYTFGSGTRLTVV.